Relative to its sample, the clone carrying this T cell receptor beta chain is medium-sized. Its antigen is still unknown. With 600 ng used per sample, the template was genomic DNA from bulk tumor. Biopsies, several per primary tumor and spaced far apart, were collected during surgery. Before undergoing curative surgery, patients had newly diagnosed non-small cell lung cancer that was untreated. The germline V gene encodes CDR1 SGHDT and CDR2 YYEEEE. The CDR3 consists of 13 residues. Trimming pared 3 bases from V and 2 bases from J, leaving 9 bases between. These data come from a study of immune heterogeneity within non-small cell lung tumors. Regarding the study as a whole: Most high-frequency T-cell receptor beta clonotypes were specific to a single patient.

TCR beta CDR3 was amplified by multiplex PCR using 32 V and 13 J primers. TCRdb ran MiXCR on the multiplex PCR reads and lists one entry per CDR3 protein. This sample has about 2,600 distinct CDR3 sequences, with more than 20% found just once. The chain uses TRBV5-6 and TRBJ2-7; a possible D gene is TRBD1 (6 bases). Sequencing was carried out using lung tumor tissue. This sequence was found in a man aged 50 to 60 with non-small cell lung cancer. The CDR3 loop reads CASSWDTTYEQYF. CDR3 nucleotide sequence: TGTGCCAGCAGCTGGGACACCACCTACGAGCAGTACTTC.